This TCR beta chain was captured by sequencing in a study of blood T cell repertoires in COVID-19. Study background: Material from acute and convalescent COVID-19 was sourced from the United States, Italy and Spain. Nucleic acid was either cDNA or gDNA, and it came from T cells, B-cell-depleted T cells, or PBMCs.

This clone appeared a few times. Authors' data handling: Reference gene primer amplification in the assay estimated nucleated cell counts. TCRdb keeps only in-frame clones here, not all; method: immunoSEQ multiplex PCR. V and J calls and clone size are given by that table; D and trimming were obtained from the DNA. The top ten clones hold 3% to 4.5% of a sample with a few hundred thousand clones, more than 80% of them seen once. CDR3 length: 19 amino acids. The sequence was obtained from a woman aged 40 to 50 with acute or convalescent COVID-19. The chain carries TRBV21-1 and TRBJ1-5; TRBD1 is taken as the D call from the table, unchecked against the DNA. TRBV21-1 is an annotated pseudogene. Sequences were obtained from peripheral blood. The CDR3 region is CASSPLGDTSSYSNQPQHF. The DNA for the CDR3 is TGTGCCAGCAGCCCCTTGGGGGACACCAGTAGTTATAGCAATCAGCCCCAGCATTTT.